Detailed here is one TCR beta chain. This record comes from a study of cytomegalovirus exposure and HLA in healthy donors. Study in general: Within an early data release were roughly 90 million unique TCRs drawn from HLA-typed donors.

This CDR3 has 15 amino acids. Germline V gene lookup returns CDR1 SNHLY and CDR2 FYNNEI. The V and J ends lost 7 bases and 0 bases, in that order; junction bases with no gene match: 8. Donors were nominally healthy when sampled, though unrecorded immune exposures were likely. PCR was performed using 60 Vbeta and 13 Jbeta primers. Per the authors' pipeline: About 80 million unique TCR beta chains, about 10 million of them shared, were counted by a later analysis. Clones were sequenced by immunoSEQ multiplex PCR, and TCRdb holds only the in-frame ones, with some missing. V and J calls and clone size follow that table, whereas D and trimming were derived from the DNA. The sample holds 180,000 or so clones; roughly 80% are singletons and the top ten take about 7.6%.

This sequence originates from a woman in her 40s in good health and CMV-seropositive. The chain has TRBV2 and TRBJ2-7; 8 bases agree with TRBD1. Sequencing was carried out using PBMCs. The CDR3 reads CASTSDRASSYEQYF. In nucleotides, the CDR3 is TGTGCCAGCACCTCGGACAGGGCCTCCTCCTACGAGCAGTACTTC.